This TCR beta chain was documented in a study of blood T cell repertoires in COVID-19. The assay was immunoSEQ multiplex PCR, and TCRdb's table has in-frame clones only and misses some. The table includes about 300,000 clones, around 84% detected once. V was pared by 6 bases and J by 0 bases, with 12 bases between. Germline assignment: CDR1 LNHDA and CDR2 SQIVND (reference sequence). This CDR3 has 15 amino acids. The age range of participants was roughly 18 to 90 years, with residence in around 22 US areas. The source is a man aged 25 to 45 who had recovered from COVID-19. The chain is built from TRBV19 and TRBJ2-1; perhaps TRBD1 as D (5 bases). Sequencing was done on a sample of PBMCs or T cells enriched from blood (not recorded which). The CDR3 bases are TGTGCCAGTAGCCGACAGCCGAGCTCCTACAATGAGCAGTTCTTC. Amino acid sequence: CASSRQPSSYNEQFF.